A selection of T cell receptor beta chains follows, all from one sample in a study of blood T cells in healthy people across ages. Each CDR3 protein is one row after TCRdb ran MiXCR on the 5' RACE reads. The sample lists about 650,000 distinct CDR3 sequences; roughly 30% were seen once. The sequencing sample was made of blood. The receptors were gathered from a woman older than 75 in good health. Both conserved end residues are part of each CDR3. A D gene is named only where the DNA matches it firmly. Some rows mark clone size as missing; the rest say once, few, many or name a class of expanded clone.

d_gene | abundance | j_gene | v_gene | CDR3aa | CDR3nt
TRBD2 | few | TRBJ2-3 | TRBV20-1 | CSAWAGKAGGITDTQYF | TGCAGTGCTTGGGCCGGGAAGGCGGGGGGCATCACAGATACGCAGTATTTT
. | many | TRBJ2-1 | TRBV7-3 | CASSSPDSAKQFF | TGTGCCAGCAGCTCCCCCGATTCGGCGAAGCAGTTCTTC
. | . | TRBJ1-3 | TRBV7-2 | CASSRDLGDTIYF | TGTGCCAGCAGCCGGGACCTGGGGGACACCATATATTTT
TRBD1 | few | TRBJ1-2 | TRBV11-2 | CASSPDGTDYGYTF | TGTGCCAGCAGCCCCGACGGGACAGACTATGGCTACACCTTC
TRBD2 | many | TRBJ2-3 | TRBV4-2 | CASSRAGTSGGPGADTQYF | TGTGCCAGCAGCCGAGCCGGGACTAGCGGGGGACCAGGGGCAGATACGCAGTATTTT
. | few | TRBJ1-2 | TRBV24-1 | CATSDPQVGYTF | TGTGCCACCAGTGATCCACAGGTTGGCTACACCTTC
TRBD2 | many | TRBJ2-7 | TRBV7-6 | CASSLAAGGGEQYF | TGTGCCAGCAGCTTAGCAGCGGGGGGTGGCGAGCAGTACTTC
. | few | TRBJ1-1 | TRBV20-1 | CSASHAMNTEAFF | TGCAGTGCTAGCCATGCAATGAACACTGAAGCTTTCTTT
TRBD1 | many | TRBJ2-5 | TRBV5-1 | CASSLGDRVETQYF | TGCGCCAGCAGCTTGGGGGACAGGGTCGAGACCCAGTACTTC
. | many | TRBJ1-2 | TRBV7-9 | CASTLTAGGSYGYTF | TGTGCCAGCACCCTAACAGCCGGAGGTTCCTATGGCTACACCTTC
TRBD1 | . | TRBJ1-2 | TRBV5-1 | CASSLGGTGDGHTF | TGCGCCAGCAGCTTGGGCGGGACAGGAGATGGCCACACCTTC
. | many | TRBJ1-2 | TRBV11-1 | CASSLRELGGYTF | TGTGCCAGCAGCCTAAGAGAGCTAGGCGGCTACACCTTC
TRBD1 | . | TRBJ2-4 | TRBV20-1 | CSAPPGQGGEQDF | TGCAGTGCTCCGCCCGGACAGGGTGGCGAGCAGGACTTC
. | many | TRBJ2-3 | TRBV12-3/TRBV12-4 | CASSATVGGLYTDTQYF | TGTGCCAGCAGCGCAACGGTCGGGGGCCTGTACACAGATACGCAGTATTTT
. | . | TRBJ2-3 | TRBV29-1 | CSVEDLGPDTQYF | TGCAGCGTTGAAGATCTCGGCCCAGATACGCAGTATTTT
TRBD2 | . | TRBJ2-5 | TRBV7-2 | CASSLASGVQETQYF | TGTGCCAGCAGCTTAGCTAGCGGGGTCCAAGAGACCCAGTACTTC
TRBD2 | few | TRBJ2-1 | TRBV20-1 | CSAPYVPGLGTEQFF | TGCAGTGCTCCTTATGTTCCGGGACTAGGGACCGAACAGTTCTTC
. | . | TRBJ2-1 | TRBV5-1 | CASSGQTNNEQFF | TGCGCCAGCAGCGGACAAACTAACAATGAGCAGTTCTTC
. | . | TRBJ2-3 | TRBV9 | CASSLTQGDTDTQYF | TGTGCCAGCAGCCTCACCCAGGGTGACACAGATACGCAGTATTTT
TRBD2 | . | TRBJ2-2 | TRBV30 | CAWSGAGAGELFF | TGTGCCTGGAGTGGAGCGGGGGCCGGGGAGCTGTTTTTT
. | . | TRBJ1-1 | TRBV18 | CASSPPALPEAFF | TGTGCCAGCTCACCACCGGCGCTTCCGGAAGCTTTCTTT
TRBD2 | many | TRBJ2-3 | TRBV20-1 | CSAKGLAVTDTQYF | TGCAGTGCTAAAGGACTAGCCGTCACAGATACGCAGTATTTT
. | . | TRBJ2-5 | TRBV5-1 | CASSFSVGGETQYF | TGCGCCAGCAGCTTTTCGGTTGGAGGGGAGACCCAGTACTTC
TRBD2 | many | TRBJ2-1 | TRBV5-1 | CASSWGSGGTYNEQFF | TGCGCCAGCAGCTGGGGGAGCGGGGGCACCTACAATGAGCAGTTCTTC
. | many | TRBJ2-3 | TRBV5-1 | CASSLEEPSTDTQYF | TGCGCCAGCAGCTTGGAAGAACCAAGCACAGATACGCAGTATTTT
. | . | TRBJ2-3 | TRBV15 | CATSSGSMSEPSTDTQYF | TGTGCCACCAGCAGCGGGAGTATGAGCGAGCCTAGCACAGATACGCAGTATTTT
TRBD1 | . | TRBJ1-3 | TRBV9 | CASSGTTGGDGNTIYF | TGTGCCAGCAGCGGCACTACAGGGGGCGACGGAAACACCATATATTTT
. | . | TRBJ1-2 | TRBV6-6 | CASTKTGPNYGYTF | TGTGCCAGCACCAAGACAGGACCAAACTATGGCTACACCTTC
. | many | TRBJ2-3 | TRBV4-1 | CASSQGVAGSITDTQYF | TGCGCCAGCAGCCAAGGGGTCGCAGGCTCGATCACAGATACGCAGTATTTT
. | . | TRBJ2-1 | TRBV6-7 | CASSQPRDCSPSNEQFF | TGTGCCAGCAGTCAACCCAGGGACTGCTCTCCCAGCAATGAGCAGTTCTTC
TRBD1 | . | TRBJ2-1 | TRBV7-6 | CASSYRGLAGHNEQFF | TGTGCCAGCAGTTACAGGGGGCTAGCCGGACACAATGAGCAGTTCTTC
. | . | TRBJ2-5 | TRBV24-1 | CAISAVAGEETQYF | TGTGCCATCAGTGCGGTAGCTGGAGAAGAGACCCAGTACTTC
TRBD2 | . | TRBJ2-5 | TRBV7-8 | CASSSRRLAGGGGETQYF | TGTGCCAGCAGCTCCCGCCGCCTAGCGGGGGGCGGGGGAGAGACCCAGTACTTC